Listed below are T cell receptor beta chains from one sample, sequenced in a study of response to subunit inactivated influenza vaccine. TCRdb reanalysed the RT-PCR reads using MiXCR and keeps one entry per CDR3 protein. This table has about 830,000 distinct CDR3 sequences, roughly 18% appearing once. Sample: PBMCs from blood, taken 5 days after vaccination. The receptors originated from a man aged 50 to 59 who received an inactivated influenza vaccine. Each CDR3 is given with its conserved first and last residue. A D gene is named only where the DNA matches it firmly. Not all rows give a size; the values are once, few, many and, for expanded clones, a class.

j_gene: TRBJ2-1; d_gene: TRBD2; v_gene: TRBV11-2; abundance: NA; CDR3nt: TGTGCCAGCAGCTTATTTCTAGCGGGATTTAGCTCCTACAATGAGCAGTTCTTC; CDR3aa: CASSLFLAGFSSYNEQFF
j_gene: TRBJ1-6; d_gene: NA; v_gene: TRBV5-1; abundance: few; CDR3nt: TGCGCCAGCAGCTTGCGAATACAGGGCAATTCACCCCTCCACTTT; CDR3aa: CASSLRIQGNSPLHF
j_gene: TRBJ2-5; d_gene: NA; v_gene: TRBV20-1; abundance: few; CDR3nt: TGCAGTGCTCCCCGATGGGGGCGGGCCGGGGAGACCCAGTACTTC; CDR3aa: CSAPRWGRAGETQYF
j_gene: TRBJ2-2; d_gene: NA; v_gene: TRBV27; abundance: once; CDR3nt: TGTGCCAGCAGTTTATTCGACACCAACACCGGGGAGCTGTTTTTT; CDR3aa: CASSLFDTNTGELFF
j_gene: TRBJ2-2; d_gene: NA; v_gene: TRBV12-3/TRBV12-4; abundance: many; CDR3nt: TGTGCCAGCAGTCCCGGGGCGAACACCGGGGAGCTGTTTTTT; CDR3aa: CASSPGANTGELFF
j_gene: TRBJ2-7; d_gene: NA; v_gene: TRBV12-3/TRBV12-4; abundance: many; CDR3nt: TGTGCCAGCACCCTAGGGGCCACAGGGACCTACGAGCAGTACTTC; CDR3aa: CASTLGATGTYEQYF
j_gene: TRBJ2-2; d_gene: TRBD2; v_gene: TRBV27; abundance: few; CDR3nt: TGTGCCAGCAGTTTACTCCTAGCGGGAGCCATGAACACCGGGGAGCTGTTTTTT; CDR3aa: CASSLLLAGAMNTGELFF
j_gene: TRBJ2-7; d_gene: NA; v_gene: TRBV12-3/TRBV12-4; abundance: NA; CDR3nt: TGTGCCAGCAGTTTCGGTGCTGCGGGCTACGAGCAGTACTTC; CDR3aa: CASSFGAAGYEQYF
j_gene: TRBJ2-3; d_gene: NA; v_gene: TRBV12-3/TRBV12-4; abundance: NA; CDR3nt: TGTGCCAGCAGCGAAACGGGGCGGTTTCGTGGTACAGATACGCAGTATTTT; CDR3aa: CASSETGRFRGTDTQYF
j_gene: TRBJ2-7; d_gene: TRBD1; v_gene: TRBV7-2; abundance: NA; CDR3nt: TGTGCCAGCAGCTCACAGACAGGGGGCCTCGAGCAGTACTTC; CDR3aa: CASSSQTGGLEQYF
j_gene: TRBJ2-3; d_gene: TRBD1; v_gene: TRBV20-1; abundance: few; CDR3nt: TGCAGTGCTATAGGGACAGGAAACACAGATACGCAGTATTTT; CDR3aa: CSAIGTGNTDTQYF
j_gene: TRBJ1-4; d_gene: NA; v_gene: TRBV7-8; abundance: once; CDR3nt: TGTGCCACCCTCCGGACACTGGAGACTAATGAAAAACTGTTTTTT; CDR3aa: CATLRTLETNEKLFF
j_gene: TRBJ1-1; d_gene: NA; v_gene: TRBV7-9; abundance: many; CDR3nt: TGTGCCAGCAGCACCCCAACACGGAACACTGAAGCTTTCTTT; CDR3aa: CASSTPTRNTEAFF
j_gene: TRBJ1-5; d_gene: TRBD1; v_gene: TRBV27; abundance: NA; CDR3nt: TGTGCCAGCAGTTTCCGGACAGGGCATCAGCCCCAGCATTTT; CDR3aa: CASSFRTGHQPQHF
j_gene: TRBJ2-7; d_gene: NA; v_gene: TRBV10-3; abundance: few; CDR3nt: TGTGCCATCAGTGAGTCTGAGAACTCCTACGAGCAGTACTTC; CDR3aa: CAISESENSYEQYF
j_gene: TRBJ1-1; d_gene: NA; v_gene: TRBV7-2; abundance: few; CDR3nt: TGTGCCAGCAGCTTAAGTGCTGGGCCGCCTGCTTTCTTT; CDR3aa: CASSLSAGPPAFF
j_gene: TRBJ1-1; d_gene: NA; v_gene: TRBV5-1; abundance: NA; CDR3nt: TGCGCCAGCAGCGACAGGCCGGACGGGGGCGGCGGAGCTTTCTTT; CDR3aa: CASSDRPDGGGGAFF
j_gene: TRBJ2-5; d_gene: NA; v_gene: TRBV28; abundance: few; CDR3nt: TGTGCCAGCAGTCCGCTCTCGGAACGGGGATGGGAGACCCAGTACTTC; CDR3aa: CASSPLSERGWETQYF
j_gene: TRBJ1-2; d_gene: TRBD1; v_gene: TRBV30; abundance: NA; CDR3nt: TGTGCCTTCTCCCCCGGGACAGGGACGATCTTCTATGGCTACACCTTC; CDR3aa: CAFSPGTGTIFYGYTF
j_gene: TRBJ1-6; d_gene: NA; v_gene: TRBV30; abundance: NA; CDR3nt: TGTGCCTGGAGAGTGACGAGTGTGCAGGGCCTCCACTTT; CDR3aa: CAWRVTSVQGLHF
j_gene: TRBJ2-1; d_gene: TRBD1; v_gene: TRBV9; abundance: NA; CDR3nt: TGTGCCAGCAGCGCTTCCGACAGGGGAACGGACTACAATGAGCAGTTCTTC; CDR3aa: CASSASDRGTDYNEQFF
j_gene: TRBJ1-2; d_gene: NA; v_gene: TRBV6-1; abundance: NA; CDR3nt: TGTGCCAGCGGAGATCGCGATGGCTACACCTTC; CDR3aa: CASGDRDGYTF
j_gene: TRBJ2-3; d_gene: NA; v_gene: TRBV24-1; abundance: few; CDR3nt: TGTGCCACCAGTGATTTGCGGAGGGGGGCAGATACGCAGTATTTT; CDR3aa: CATSDLRRGADTQYF
j_gene: TRBJ1-4; d_gene: TRBD1; v_gene: TRBV12-3/TRBV12-4; abundance: NA; CDR3nt: TGTGCCAGCACCCAGGGGGCGGTTAATGAAAAACTGTTTTTT; CDR3aa: CASTQGAVNEKLFF
j_gene: TRBJ2-7; d_gene: NA; v_gene: TRBV7-6; abundance: few; CDR3nt: TGTGCCAGCAGCTTAGCTACAGCTTCTTACGAGCAGTACTTC; CDR3aa: CASSLATASYEQYF
j_gene: TRBJ2-4; d_gene: NA; v_gene: TRBV6-2/TRBV6-3; abundance: few; CDR3nt: TGTGCCAGCAACCCACGGGCCTTCCGAGCACCTCAAGCCAAAAACATTCAGTACTTC; CDR3aa: CASNPRAFRAPQAKNIQYF
j_gene: TRBJ1-2; d_gene: TRBD1; v_gene: TRBV5-1; abundance: NA; CDR3nt: TGCGCCAGCAGCCTAGGACAGGCCCGGGATGGCTACACCTTC; CDR3aa: CASSLGQARDGYTF
j_gene: TRBJ2-7; d_gene: TRBD1; v_gene: TRBV28; abundance: few; CDR3nt: TGTGCCAGCAGTTCCTACAGGGGATACGAGCAGTACTTC; CDR3aa: CASSSYRGYEQYF
j_gene: TRBJ2-2; d_gene: TRBD1; v_gene: TRBV10-2; abundance: NA; CDR3nt: TGCGCCACCACGACAGGGGCGGACACCGGGGAGCTGTTTTTT; CDR3aa: CATTTGADTGELFF
j_gene: TRBJ2-7; d_gene: NA; v_gene: TRBV5-1; abundance: NA; CDR3nt: TGCGCCAGCAGCTTGGCCGGTGGGGACTACGAGCAGTACTTC; CDR3aa: CASSLAGGDYEQYF
j_gene: TRBJ2-1; d_gene: TRBD2; v_gene: TRBV7-2; abundance: NA; CDR3nt: TGTGCCAGCAGCTTAGTCGGGGCGGGAGGTACCTACAATGAGCAGTTCTTC; CDR3aa: CASSLVGAGGTYNEQFF
j_gene: TRBJ2-1; d_gene: NA; v_gene: TRBV7-2; abundance: many; CDR3nt: TGTGCCAGCAGCTTGACAACTAACAATGAGCAGTTCTTC; CDR3aa: CASSLTTNNEQFF
j_gene: TRBJ1-1; d_gene: NA; v_gene: TRBV6-1; abundance: few; CDR3nt: TGTGCCAGCAACTCGGACCTGAACACTGAAGCTTTCTTT; CDR3aa: CASNSDLNTEAFF
j_gene: TRBJ2-1; d_gene: TRBD2; v_gene: TRBV20-1; abundance: NA; CDR3nt: TGCAGTGCTAGAGATGGAGCGGGACTATACAATGAGCAGTTCTTC; CDR3aa: CSARDGAGLYNEQFF
j_gene: TRBJ2-1; d_gene: TRBD2; v_gene: TRBV20-1; abundance: few; CDR3nt: TGCAGTGCTTACACTAGCGGGAGAGTTAATGAGCAGTTCTTC; CDR3aa: CSAYTSGRVNEQFF
j_gene: TRBJ2-7; d_gene: TRBD1; v_gene: TRBV7-2; abundance: NA; CDR3nt: TGTGCCAGCAGCTCCGACGGGACAGGTTCTCGCTCCTACGAGCAGTACTTC; CDR3aa: CASSSDGTGSRSYEQYF
j_gene: TRBJ2-5; d_gene: TRBD2; v_gene: TRBV7-8; abundance: NA; CDR3nt: TGTGCCAGCAGCCTCGGACTAGCGGGGACACAAGAGACCCAGTACTTC; CDR3aa: CASSLGLAGTQETQYF
j_gene: TRBJ2-1; d_gene: NA; v_gene: TRBV5-1; abundance: NA; CDR3nt: TGCGCCAGCACTCCCGAGGACATCGCTATCAATGAGCAGTTCTTC; CDR3aa: CASTPEDIAINEQFF
j_gene: TRBJ2-3; d_gene: NA; v_gene: TRBV12-3/TRBV12-4; abundance: many; CDR3nt: TGTGCCACCCGAGGGGACACAGATACGCAGTATTTT; CDR3aa: CATRGDTDTQYF
j_gene: TRBJ2-5; d_gene: TRBD2; v_gene: TRBV5-1; abundance: NA; CDR3nt: TGCGCCAGCAGCTTCACTAGCGGGAGGGAAACTCAAGAGACCCAGTACTTC; CDR3aa: CASSFTSGRETQETQYF
j_gene: TRBJ2-7; d_gene: NA; v_gene: TRBV27; abundance: many; CDR3nt: TGTGCCAGCAGTTTAAGCGAGGGCCACAAGCAGTACTTC; CDR3aa: CASSLSEGHKQYF
j_gene: TRBJ2-7; d_gene: NA; v_gene: TRBV7-2; abundance: many; CDR3nt: TGTGCCAGCAGCTTCGGGTCGAGCTCCTACGAGCAGTACTTC; CDR3aa: CASSFGSSSYEQYF
j_gene: TRBJ2-2; d_gene: TRBD1; v_gene: TRBV7-2; abundance: NA; CDR3nt: TGTGCCAGCAGCTTTCAGACAGGGCGGACCGGGGAGCTGTTTTTT; CDR3aa: CASSFQTGRTGELFF
j_gene: TRBJ2-7; d_gene: NA; v_gene: TRBV5-5; abundance: few; CDR3nt: TGTGCCAGCAGCTTTGAAGGGCGGCCATCCGAGCAGTACTTC; CDR3aa: CASSFEGRPSEQYF
j_gene: TRBJ1-5; d_gene: NA; v_gene: TRBV20-1; abundance: NA; CDR3nt: TGCAGTGCTAGCAGCTACAATCAGCCCCAGCATTTT; CDR3aa: CSASSYNQPQHF
j_gene: TRBJ2-1; d_gene: NA; v_gene: TRBV10-3; abundance: NA; CDR3nt: TGTGCCATCAGTGAGTCGGGACTTTACAATGAGCAGTTCTTC; CDR3aa: CAISESGLYNEQFF
j_gene: TRBJ2-5; d_gene: NA; v_gene: TRBV6-1; abundance: few; CDR3nt: TGTGCCAGCGGTGACCCCGATGCAGTCTCGGAGACCCAGTACTTC; CDR3aa: CASGDPDAVSETQYF
j_gene: TRBJ2-7; d_gene: NA; v_gene: TRBV3-1; abundance: NA; CDR3nt: TGTGCCAGCAGCCAAGGACTAACCAAGTCCTACGAGCAGTACTTC; CDR3aa: CASSQGLTKSYEQYF
j_gene: TRBJ2-2; d_gene: NA; v_gene: TRBV11-2; abundance: many; CDR3nt: TGTGCCAGCAGCTTAGTTTTTCACCAAAACACCGGGGAGCTGTTTTTT; CDR3aa: CASSLVFHQNTGELFF
j_gene: TRBJ2-1; d_gene: TRBD2; v_gene: TRBV20-1; abundance: NA; CDR3nt: TGCAGTGCTCCCGTTGGAGCGGGGGGCTTCAATGAGCAGTTCTTC; CDR3aa: CSAPVGAGGFNEQFF
j_gene: TRBJ2-7; d_gene: NA; v_gene: TRBV6-1; abundance: few; CDR3nt: TGTGCCAGCAGAGCTGGACAGACCTCCTACGAGCAGTACTTC; CDR3aa: CASRAGQTSYEQYF
j_gene: TRBJ2-1; d_gene: TRBD2; v_gene: TRBV5-6; abundance: many; CDR3nt: TGTGCCAGCAGCTTGAGGATAGCGGGGGGGCCGCTGTTCTTC; CDR3aa: CASSLRIAGGPLFF
j_gene: TRBJ2-2; d_gene: TRBD1; v_gene: TRBV24-1; abundance: few; CDR3nt: TGTGCCACCAGTGATCCTGGACAGGGGGGCACCGGGGAGCTGTTTTTT; CDR3aa: CATSDPGQGGTGELFF
j_gene: TRBJ1-3; d_gene: NA; v_gene: TRBV12-3/TRBV12-4; abundance: many; CDR3nt: TGTGCCAGCAGTAAGACCTCTGGAAACACCATATATTTT; CDR3aa: CASSKTSGNTIYF